One and the same sample provided the 8 T cell receptor beta chains below, sequenced in a study of blood T cell repertoires in COVID-19. Sequenced by immunoSEQ multiplex PCR; TCRdb stores in-frame clones only, minus some. This sample has about 180,000 clones, with about 91% found just once. Sequencing was done on a sample of PBMCs or T cells enriched from blood (not recorded which). All receptors derive from a woman aged 40 to 50 with acute COVID-19.

This clone occurred once. The rearrangement links TRBV7-9 to TRBJ2-7, with TRBD2 matching over 9 bases. V was clipped by 5 bases and J by 3 bases; unmatched bases: 8. CDR3 length: 15 residues. CDR1 is SEHNR and CDR2 is FQNEAQ in the germline V gene (reference sequence). The CDR3 spells CASSPPGLAFYEQYF. The CDR3 DNA reads as TGTGCCAGCAGCCCGCCGGGACTAGCATTCTACGAGCAGTACTTC.

V is TRBV27 and J is TRBJ1-4; 9 nucleotides line up with TRBD1. V shed 5 bases and J 8 bases; nucleotides not matched to a gene: 12. CDR1 is MNHEY, CDR2 SMNVEV, per germline (reference sequence). This CDR3 has 16 amino acids. In nucleotides, the CDR3 is TGTGCCAGCAGTCTCCAACCTACAGGGGGCATCGAAAAACTGTTTTTT. Translation: CASSLQPTGGIEKLFF.

The V gene is TRBV5-8, the J gene TRBJ2-2; maybe TRBD1 (5 bases). V lost 5 bases and J lost 7, with 12 bases in between. The CDR3 extends over 13 amino acids. Germline CDR1 SGHTS, CDR2 YDEGEE. The CDR3 sequence is CASRFTGNGELFF. The CDR3 nucleotides are TGTGCCAGCAGATTCACAGGAAACGGGGAGCTGTTTTTT.

V and J are TRBV27 and TRBJ2-1; D remains ambiguous. The V gene's germline CDR1 is MNHEY and CDR2 SMNVEV (reference sequence). V dropped 4 bases and J dropped 6 bases, with 13 bases sitting between them. This CDR3 has 14 residues. This chain's CDR3 is CASSSSVYINEQFF. In DNA form, the CDR3 reads TGTGCCAGCAGTTCCTCAGTATACATCAATGAGCAGTTCTTC.

The chain joins TRBV5-4 to TRBJ2-3; TRBD2 matches at 9 bases. The CDR3 runs 16 residues. Germline CDR1 is SGHNT and CDR2 is YYREEE (reference sequence). V gave up 0 bases and J gave up 8 bases; unmatched junction bases: 10. The CDR3 DNA reads TGTGCCAGCAGCTTGGCCGGGCGGGGGGGCCACGTTACGCAGTATTTT. It translates to CASSLAGRGGHVTQYF. Using reference TRBV5-4 and TRBJ2-3 for the parts outside the CDR3, the full variable domain is ETGVTQSPTHLIKTRGQQVTLRCSSQSGHNTVSWYQQALGQGPQFIFQYYREEENGRGNFPPRFSGLQFPNYSSELNVNALELDDSALYLCASSLAGRGGHVTQYFGPGTRLTVL.

The DNA for the CDR3 is TGTGCCAGCAGCGTCGGGGGACGGGAGACCCAGTACTTC. Its protein product is CASSVGGRETQYF. This chain uses TRBV28 with TRBJ2-5; possibly TRBD2 for D (6 bases). Germline CDR1 and CDR2: MDHEN and SYDVKM. V lost 6 bases and J 5 bases, leaving 13 bases between the germline ends. The CDR3 covers 13 residues.

The chain is built from TRBV29-1 and TRBJ2-3; TRBD1 agrees at 9 bases. Losses at the gene ends were 6 bases for V and 0 bases for J; bases not matched to a gene: 10. This CDR3 region has 16 residues. Germline CDR1 and CDR2: SQVTM and ANQGSEA. For the CDR3, the DNA is TGCAGCGTCCTGGACAGGGGAAGTATTAGCACAGATACGCAGTATTTT. It yields the protein CSVLDRGSISTDTQYF.

V usage is TRBV6-5 and J usage is TRBJ1-2; TRBD1 agrees at 9 bases. The CDR3 loop spans 15 amino acids. Germline V gene sequence: CDR1 MNHEY, CDR2 SVGAGI. Germline trimming cut 6 bases from V and 4 bases from J; bases unmatched to any gene: 9. The CDR3 protein is CASRGDRAMRYGYTF. The CDR3 bases are TGTGCCAGCAGGGGGGACAGGGCGATGCGCTATGGCTACACCTTC.